This T cell receptor beta chain came from a study of cytomegalovirus exposure and HLA in healthy donors. Study-wide results and caveats: The authors confirmed in vitro that three CMV-associated chains were specific for CMV antigens. Donors were assumed by presence/absence analyses to have roughly uniform sequencing depth.

As to this clone: Its antigen remains unknown.

Trimming shortened V by 0 bases and J by 0 bases, and 10 bases separated the two germline ends. The germline CDR1 and CDR2 sequences are SGHRS and YFSETQ. The CDR3 length is 17 residues. With 60 Vbeta and 13 Jbeta primers, the PCR was carried out. The protocol was immunoSEQ multiplex PCR, while the TCRdb copy is restricted to in-frame clones and leaves out a portion. The profile covers about 140,000 clones, with nearly 90% appearing a single time and roughly 0.5% taken by the ten largest. These donors counted as nominally healthy when sampled, but unrecorded immune exposures were likely. The TCR comes from a woman in her thirties or forties in good health and CMV-seronegative. The V and J genes are TRBV5-1 and TRBJ1-6; no clear D. The material sequenced was PBMCs. CDR3 protein: CASSLVEGHSYNSPLHF. CDR3 DNA: TGCGCCAGCAGCTTGGTGGAGGGCCACTCCTATAATTCACCCCTCCACTTT. The full variable domain, in which reference TRBV5-1 and TRBJ1-6 provide the parts outside the CDR3, is KAGVTQTPRYLIKTRGQQVTLSCSPISGHRSVSWYQQTPGQGLQFLFEYFSETQRNKGNFPGRFSGRQFSNSRSEMNVSTLELGDSALYLCASSLVEGHSYNSPLHFGNGTRLTVT.